The 20 T cell receptor beta chains reported below all come from one sample, sequenced in a study of shared clonotypes between healthy human individuals. The repertoire was sequenced with immunoSEQ multiplex PCR; TCRdb's copy has only in-frame clones and lacks some. Of approximately 2.1 million clones listed, approximately 93% are singletons. The sequenced material came from naive CD4+ T cells from PBMCs. Subset in this sample: CD45RA+ positively selected. These receptors were obtained from a man aged 18 to 30 in good health. Some clones in this sample may be carry-over from other donors' samples.

The V call is TRBV7-2, the J call TRBJ2-7; 10 nucleotides line up with TRBD2. Losses at the gene ends were 1 base for V and 7 bases for J; bases not matched to a gene: 7. The germline CDR1 and CDR2 sequences are SGHTA and FQGNSA. The CDR3 consists of 15 residues. CDR3: CASSLERLAGGEQYF. CDR3 coding DNA: TGTGCCAGCAGCTTAGAACGACTAGCGGGTGGGGAGCAGTACTTC.

This chain uses TRBV28 with TRBJ2-7; no clear D gene. V lost 1 base and J lost 2, with 9 bases in between. The CDR3 has 14 amino acids. Germline-derived CDR1 and CDR2 are MDHEN and SYDVKM. This CDR3 reads CASSLLGFTYEQYF. The CDR3, as DNA: TGTGCCAGCAGTTTATTGGGTTTCACCTACGAGCAGTACTTC.

This clone has more than one count but fewer than ten. The chain carries TRBV12-5 and TRBJ1-1; D might be TRBD1 (6 bases). From germline, CDR1 is LGHNT and CDR2 FRNRAP. V was clipped by 6 bases and J by 2 bases, with 13 bases between them. CDR3 length: 14 amino acids. CDR3 residues: CASGSGTSNTEAFF. In nucleotides, the CDR3 is TGTGCTAGTGGCTCCGGGACAAGTAACACTGAAGCTTTCTTT.

The V and J genes are TRBV27 and TRBJ1-1; 8 bases map to TRBD1. The CDR3 is 15 amino acids. Germline V gene lookup returns CDR1 MNHEY and CDR2 SMNVEV (reference sequence). Losses at the gene ends were 2 bases for V and 12 bases for J; bases not matched to a gene: 14. The CDR3 coding sequence is TGTGCCAGCAGTTTAATTCAGGGGCCAGGGGGCGAGACTTTCTTT. This translates into CASSLIQGPGGETFF.

The V and J genes are TRBV6-5 and TRBJ2-4; TRBD1 aligns across 10 bases. Trimming cost V 6 bases and J 1 base; bases outside gene matches: 0. CDR3 length equals 14 residues. Germline V gives CDR1 MNHEY, CDR2 SVGAGI. The CDR3 DNA sequence: TGTGCCAGCAGGGACAGGGGGGCCAAAAACATTCAGTACTTC. This gives the protein CASRDRGAKNIQYF.

V is TRBV9 and J is TRBJ1-2, with TRBD1 as a possible D gene (5 bases). CDR3 length equals 15 residues. Germline assignment: CDR1 SGDLS and CDR2 YYNGEE. V was cut by 2 bases and J by 4 bases, with 15 bases left in between. The CDR3 DNA is TGTGCCAGCAGCGTCCAGGGCCCTGGGAGCTATGGCTACACCTTC. This sequence encodes CASSVQGPGSYGYTF.

This chain uses TRBV10-1 with TRBJ2-1, with 10 bases aligning to TRBD2. In germline, CDR1 is WNHNN, CDR2 SYGVQD (reference sequence). V shed 3 bases and J 4 bases; nucleotides not matched to a gene: 3. This CDR3 has 15 amino acids. The DNA of the CDR3 is TGCGCCAGCAGTGAAGGTAGCGGGGGGTACAATGAGCAGTTCTTC. It codes for CASSEGSGGYNEQFF.

About this clone itself: The same CDR3 arises from other DNA sequences in this sample as well. The chain recombines TRBV5-1 with TRBJ2-3, with D uncertain. V lost 0 bases and J 1 base, leaving 6 bases between the germline ends. Per the germline V gene, CDR1 is SGHRS and CDR2 is YFSETQ. CDR3 length equals 14 residues. This chain's CDR3 is CASSLGVGTDTQYF. The CDR3 DNA sequence: TGCGCCAGCAGCTTGGGCGTGGGCACAGATACGCAGTATTTT. Using reference TRBV5-1 and TRBJ2-3 for the parts outside the CDR3, the full variable domain is KAGVTQTPRYLIKTRGQQVTLSCSPISGHRSVSWYQQTPGQGLQFLFEYFSETQRNKGNFPGRFSGRQFSNSRSEMNVSTLELGDSALYLCASSLGVGTDTQYFGPGTRLTVL.

The rearrangement uses TRBV4-1 and TRBJ1-2; 7 bases line up with TRBD1. V lost 3 bases, J lost 0 bases, and 4 bases stayed unmatched. The CDR3 contains 15 residues. The V gene's germline CDR1 is MGHRA and CDR2 YSYEKL. The DNA for the CDR3 is TGCGCCAGCAGCCACGGACAGGCGACTAACTATGGCTACACCTTC. It is translated as CASSHGQATNYGYTF.

This clone was recorded only once. The J gene is TRBJ1-1, the V gene TRBV29-1; D unresolved. CDR3 size: 13 residues. V was cut by 6 bases and J by 1 base, with 12 bases left in between. CDR1 is SQVTM and CDR2 is ANQGSEA in the germline V gene. CDR3 loop: CSVSLQKNTEAFF. The DNA for the CDR3 is TGCAGCGTGTCCCTCCAGAAGAACACTGAAGCTTTCTTT.

A note on this clone: Other DNA variants within this sample encode the same CDR3. V is TRBV27 and J is TRBJ1-4; D unclear. Germline V gene lookup returns CDR1 MNHEY and CDR2 SMNVEV (reference sequence). The CDR3 loop spans 11 amino acids. V dropped 4 bases and J dropped 3 bases, with 0 bases sitting between them. The CDR3 region is CASSSNEKLFF. Written as DNA, the CDR3 is TGTGCCAGCAGTTCTAATGAAAAACTGTTTTTT.

The rearrangement joins TRBV25-1 to TRBJ1-1; no clear D gene. This CDR3 has 13 amino acids. The germline gives CDR1 MGHDK, CDR2 SYGVNS. V was pared by 0 bases and J by 3 bases, with 5 bases between. The CDR3: CASSEYSYTEAFF. For the CDR3, the DNA is TGTGCCAGCAGTGAATACAGTTACACTGAAGCTTTCTTT. The whole variable domain, remainder taken from reference TRBV25-1 and TRBJ1-1, is EADIYQTPRYLVIGTGKKITLECSQTMGHDKMYWYQQDPGMELHLIHYSYGVNSTEKGDLSSESTVSRIRTEHFPLTLESARPSHTSQYLCASSEYSYTEAFFGQGTRLTVV.

The chain recombines TRBV9 with TRBJ1-2, with D unclear. The CDR3 length is 15 residues. V lost 3 bases and J 4 bases, leaving 16 bases between the germline ends. Germline V lookup: CDR1 SGDLS, CDR2 YYNGEE. The CDR3 DNA follows: TGTGCCAGCAGCGGTTCCTCCCCTGCGGCCTATGGCTACACCTTC. Protein: CASSGSSPAAYGYTF.

The CDR3 sequence is CASTPAPSGAGETQYF. CDR3 coding DNA: TGTGCCAGCACCCCCGCCCCTAGCGGCGCCGGAGAGACCCAGTACTTC. V gene TRBV28 combines with J gene TRBJ2-5; 7 positions agree with TRBD2. CDR3 length equals 16 residues. V gave up 7 bases and J gave up 4 bases; unmatched junction bases: 15. CDR1 MDHEN and CDR2 SYDVKM come from the germline V gene.

The chain employs TRBV29-1 and TRBJ1-1; D may be TRBD1 (5 bases). The V end was cut by 6 bases, the J end by 0 bases, with 14 bases between. The germline V gene has CDR1 SQVTM and CDR2 ANQGSEA. The CDR3 loop spans 14 amino acids. In DNA, the CDR3 is TGCAGCGTACTGGGGGTTCAGATGAACACTGAAGCTTTCTTT. Protein sequence: CSVLGVQMNTEAFF.

This clone was seen a single time. The CDR3 loop is CASSLYGAGGGLGQPQHF. Written as DNA, the CDR3 is TGTGCCAGCAGTTTATATGGCGCAGGGGGAGGCCTTGGCCAGCCCCAGCATTTT. This sequence joins TRBV27 and TRBJ1-5, with TRBD1 matching over 7 bases. The CDR3 is made up of 18 amino acids. Germline loops: CDR1 MNHEY, CDR2 SMNVEV (reference sequence). V was clipped by 1 base and J by 7 bases; unmatched bases: 16.

J is TRBJ1-3 and V is TRBV5-1; D is uncertain. The CDR3 has 15 amino acids. CDR1 is SGHRS, CDR2 YFSETQ, per germline. Trimming shortened V by 4 bases and J by 0 bases, and 11 bases separated the two germline ends. The CDR3, as DNA: TGCGCCAGCAGCCCTCAAACGGCCTCTGGAAACACCATATATTTT. It is translated as CASSPQTASGNTIYF.

This sequence joins TRBV7-8 and TRBJ2-1; D is ambiguous. The germline gives CDR1 SGHVS, CDR2 FQNEAQ. This CDR3 has 14 residues. V was shortened by 5 bases and J by 6 bases, with 14 bases between the two germline ends. In DNA, the CDR3 is TGTGCCAGCAGCGAACGGACCCCGGGCAATGAGCAGTTCTTC. Encoded protein: CASSERTPGNEQFF.

This CDR3 reads CASSLTSGGSSYEQYF. The CDR3 DNA reads TGTGCCAGCAGTCTAACTAGCGGGGGGAGCTCCTACGAGCAGTACTTC. The gene calls are TRBV11-2 and TRBJ2-7; 12 bases align to TRBD2. From germline, CDR1 is SGHAT and CDR2 FQNNGV. J lost 0 bases, V lost 6 bases, and 6 bases had no gene match. This CDR3 region has 16 residues.

The rearrangement links TRBV30 to TRBJ2-7, with D perhaps being TRBD1 or TRBD2 (5 bases each). The CDR3 covers 14 residues. Germline V gives CDR1 GTSNPN, CDR2 SVGIG (reference sequence). Trimming shortened V by 3 bases and J by 6 bases, and 18 bases separated the two germline ends. The CDR3, as DNA: TGTGCCTGGAGCGAGGCAGGGAGTTTGCCCGAGCAGTACTTC. Protein sequence: CAWSEAGSLPEQYF.